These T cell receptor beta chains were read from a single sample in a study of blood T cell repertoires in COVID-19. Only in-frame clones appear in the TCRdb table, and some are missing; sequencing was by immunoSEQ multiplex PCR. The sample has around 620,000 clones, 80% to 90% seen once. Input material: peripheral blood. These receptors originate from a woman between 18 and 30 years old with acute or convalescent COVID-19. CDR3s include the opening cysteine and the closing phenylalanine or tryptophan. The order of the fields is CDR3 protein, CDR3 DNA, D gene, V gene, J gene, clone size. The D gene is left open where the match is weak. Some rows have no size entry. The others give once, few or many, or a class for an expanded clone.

CDR3 protein: CASRGIERDTQYF
CDR3 DNA: TGTGCCAGCAGGGGCATCGAGAGAGATACGCAGTATTTT
D gene: -
V gene: TRBV9
J gene: TRBJ2-3
clone size: -

CDR3 protein: CAISDRGYGYTF
CDR3 DNA: TGTGCCATCAGTGACAGGGGCTATGGCTACACCTTC
D gene: -
V gene: TRBV10-3
J gene: TRBJ1-2
clone size: once

CDR3 protein: CATSDPTVYGYTF
CDR3 DNA: TGTGCCACCAGTGACCCTACAGTCTATGGCTACACCTTC
D gene: -
V gene: TRBV24-1
J gene: TRBJ1-2
clone size: -

CDR3 protein: CASSRNRVTDTQYF
CDR3 DNA: TGTGCCAGCAGCCGCAATCGGGTCACAGATACGCAGTATTTT
D gene: -
V gene: TRBV7-2
J gene: TRBJ2-3
clone size: -

CDR3 protein: CASSSGGTGGGYTF
CDR3 DNA: TGTGCCAGCAGCTCCGGGGGGACAGGGGGTGGCTACACCTTC
D gene: TRBD1
V gene: TRBV9
J gene: TRBJ1-2
clone size: once

CDR3 protein: CASLAQYTEAFF
CDR3 DNA: TGTGCCAGCTTAGCCCAATATACTGAAGCTTTCTTT
D gene: -
V gene: TRBV12-3/TRBV12-4
J gene: TRBJ1-1
clone size: -

CDR3 protein: CASSLAGSSGNTIYF
CDR3 DNA: TGTGCCAGCAGCTTAGCTGGCAGCTCTGGAAACACCATATATTTT
D gene: -
V gene: TRBV11-2
J gene: TRBJ1-3
clone size: -

CDR3 protein: CASGFQDRGEDTQYF
CDR3 DNA: TGTGCTAGTGGTTTTCAGGACAGGGGGGAGGATACGCAGTATTTT
D gene: TRBD1
V gene: TRBV12-5
J gene: TRBJ2-3
clone size: -

CDR3 protein: CASSEYSTSSYEQYF
CDR3 DNA: TGTGCCAGCAGTGAATACAGCACAAGCTCCTACGAGCAGTACTTC
D gene: -
V gene: TRBV6-1
J gene: TRBJ2-7
clone size: -

CDR3 protein: CATTTGLGTGELFF
CDR3 DNA: TGTGCCACCACGACAGGGCTAGGCACCGGGGAGCTGTTTTTT
D gene: TRBD1
V gene: TRBV27
J gene: TRBJ2-2
clone size: -

CDR3 protein: CATSDHRAGESSPLHF
CDR3 DNA: TGTGCCACCAGTGACCACCGAGCAGGGGAGAGCTCACCCCTCCACTTT
D gene: -
V gene: TRBV24-1
J gene: TRBJ1-6
clone size: -

CDR3 protein: CASSSGTGLLSPLHF
CDR3 DNA: TGTGCCAGCAGCTCCGGGACAGGGTTGTTATCACCCCTCCACTTT
D gene: TRBD1
V gene: TRBV7-6
J gene: TRBJ1-6
clone size: few

CDR3 protein: CASSYSSKLAGASSYEQYF
CDR3 DNA: TGTGCCAGCAGTTACTCGAGTAAACTAGCGGGGGCGAGCTCCTACGAGCAGTACTTC
D gene: TRBD2
V gene: TRBV6-2/TRBV6-3
J gene: TRBJ2-7
clone size: -

CDR3 protein: CASPIPSPTDPLYGYTF
CDR3 DNA: TGCGCCAGCCCTATCCCTTCGCCCACAGACCCACTCTATGGCTACACCTTC
D gene: -
V gene: TRBV10-1
J gene: TRBJ1-2
clone size: -

CDR3 protein: CAISEGQGAGYGYTF
CDR3 DNA: TGTGCCATCAGTGAGGGGCAGGGGGCAGGCTATGGCTACACCTTC
D gene: TRBD1
V gene: TRBV10-3
J gene: TRBJ1-2
clone size: -

CDR3 protein: CASSRTGGSGYTF
CDR3 DNA: TGTGCCAGCAGTAGGACAGGGGGGAGTGGCTACACCTTC
D gene: TRBD1
V gene: TRBV28
J gene: TRBJ1-2
clone size: -

CDR3 protein: CASSLVAGSIEQYF
CDR3 DNA: TGTGCCAGCAGTTTAGTAGCGGGTAGTATAGAGCAGTACTTC
D gene: TRBD2
V gene: TRBV28
J gene: TRBJ2-7
clone size: once

CDR3 protein: CASSYTGRGEFYGYTF
CDR3 DNA: TGTGCCAGCAGTTACACTGGCAGGGGGGAATTCTATGGCTACACCTTC
D gene: TRBD1
V gene: TRBV6-6
J gene: TRBJ1-2
clone size: -

CDR3 protein: CASSEQGNSNQPQHF
CDR3 DNA: TGTGCCAGCAGCGAACAGGGGAATAGCAATCAGCCCCAGCATTTT
D gene: TRBD1
V gene: TRBV2
J gene: TRBJ1-5
clone size: -

CDR3 protein: CAISESMGQQAFF
CDR3 DNA: TGTGCCATCAGTGAGTCGATGGGACAGCAAGCTTTCTTT
D gene: TRBD1
V gene: TRBV10-3
J gene: TRBJ1-1
clone size: -

CDR3 protein: CASSGAISYEQYF
CDR3 DNA: TGTGCCAGCAGTGGGGCTATCTCCTACGAGCAGTACTTC
D gene: -
V gene: TRBV12-3/TRBV12-4
J gene: TRBJ2-7
clone size: -

CDR3 protein: CAWTGRSSEKLFF
CDR3 DNA: TGTGCCTGGACAGGGAGGTCATCGGAAAAACTGTTTTTT
D gene: -
V gene: TRBV30
J gene: TRBJ1-4
clone size: -

CDR3 protein: CASSPYTGELFF
CDR3 DNA: TGTGCCAGCAGTCCCTACACCGGGGAGCTGTTTTTT
D gene: -
V gene: TRBV12-3/TRBV12-4
J gene: TRBJ2-2
clone size: -

CDR3 protein: CAISESGGQETQYF
CDR3 DNA: TGTGCCATCAGTGAGAGCGGGGGTCAAGAGACCCAGTACTTC
D gene: TRBD2
V gene: TRBV10-3
J gene: TRBJ2-5
clone size: once

CDR3 protein: CASSQGANEAFF
CDR3 DNA: TGTGCCAGCAGCCAGGGGGCAAATGAAGCTTTCTTT
D gene: TRBD1
V gene: TRBV7-9
J gene: TRBJ1-1
clone size: -

CDR3 protein: CASSPYSGGEYF
CDR3 DNA: TGTGCCAGCTCACCCTATAGCGGGGGAGAGTATTTT
D gene: TRBD2
V gene: TRBV18
J gene: TRBJ2-3
clone size: -

CDR3 protein: CASSLERGTDTQYF
CDR3 DNA: TGCGCCAGCAGCCTGGAGAGGGGCACAGATACGCAGTATTTT
D gene: -
V gene: TRBV5-1
J gene: TRBJ2-3
clone size: -

CDR3 protein: CASSWDYSTGELFF
CDR3 DNA: TGTGCCAGCAGCTGGGACTACAGCACCGGGGAGCTGTTTTTT
D gene: TRBD2
V gene: TRBV7-2
J gene: TRBJ2-2
clone size: -

CDR3 protein: CAISVGTGNLAGELFF
CDR3 DNA: TGTGCCATCAGTGTTGGGACAGGCAACCTAGCCGGGGAGCTGTTTTTT
D gene: TRBD1
V gene: TRBV10-3
J gene: TRBJ2-2
clone size: -

CDR3 protein: CASSLRVNGYTF
CDR3 DNA: TGTGCCAGCAGCCTCAGGGTTAATGGCTACACCTTC
D gene: -
V gene: TRBV7-9
J gene: TRBJ1-2
clone size: -

CDR3 protein: CASSLVGRGATEAFF
CDR3 DNA: TGTGCCAGCAGCTTAGTGGGCAGGGGAGCCACTGAAGCTTTCTTT
D gene: -
V gene: TRBV7-9
J gene: TRBJ1-1
clone size: few

CDR3 protein: CSASEQGVSYGYTF
CDR3 DNA: TGCAGTGCTAGTGAACAGGGTGTGAGCTATGGCTACACCTTC
D gene: -
V gene: TRBV20-1
J gene: TRBJ1-2
clone size: few

CDR3 protein: CSAGDGYGYTF
CDR3 DNA: TGCAGTGCTGGAGACGGGTATGGCTACACCTTC
D gene: -
V gene: TRBV20-1
J gene: TRBJ1-2
clone size: -

CDR3 protein: CAPPGQGAPNEQFF
CDR3 DNA: TGTGCCCCCCCCGGACAGGGGGCGCCCAATGAGCAGTTCTTC
D gene: -
V gene: TRBV21-1
J gene: TRBJ2-1
clone size: -

CDR3 protein: CASSVEAGRGEAFF
CDR3 DNA: TGTGCCAGCAGCGTAGAGGCCGGCAGGGGTGAAGCTTTCTTT
D gene: -
V gene: TRBV9
J gene: TRBJ1-1
clone size: -

CDR3 protein: CASSRYSTGGDTGELFF
CDR3 DNA: TGTGCCAGCTCACGATACTCGACAGGTGGGGACACCGGGGAGCTGTTTTTT
D gene: -
V gene: TRBV18
J gene: TRBJ2-2
clone size: -

CDR3 protein: CASRGWTGVGYTF
CDR3 DNA: TGTGCCAGCAGGGGCTGGACAGGGGTGGGCTACACCTTC
D gene: TRBD1
V gene: TRBV2
J gene: TRBJ1-2
clone size: -

CDR3 protein: CAISERGTQSYNEQFF
CDR3 DNA: TGTGCCATCAGTGAGAGAGGGACTCAATCCTACAATGAGCAGTTCTTC
D gene: -
V gene: TRBV10-3
J gene: TRBJ2-1
clone size: -

CDR3 protein: CAWSAGSYGYTF
CDR3 DNA: TGTGCCTGGAGTGCCGGGTCTTATGGCTACACCTTC
D gene: -
V gene: TRBV30
J gene: TRBJ1-2
clone size: -

CDR3 protein: CASGQVETQYF
CDR3 DNA: TGTGCCAGTGGGCAGGTGGAGACCCAGTACTTC
D gene: -
V gene: TRBV19
J gene: TRBJ2-5
clone size: -

CDR3 protein: CASRGDRTNQPQHF
CDR3 DNA: TGTGCCAGCAGGGGGGACAGGACCAATCAGCCCCAGCATTTT
D gene: TRBD1
V gene: TRBV28
J gene: TRBJ1-5
clone size: once

CDR3 protein: CASSLARSGGTDTQYF
CDR3 DNA: TGTGCCAGCAGCTTAGCGAGGAGCGGGGGCACAGATACGCAGTATTTT
D gene: TRBD2
V gene: TRBV7-2
J gene: TRBJ2-3
clone size: -

CDR3 protein: CASSQATGWHEQYF
CDR3 DNA: TGCGCCAGCAGCCAAGCTACAGGTTGGCACGAGCAGTACTTC
D gene: -
V gene: TRBV4-3
J gene: TRBJ2-7
clone size: -

CDR3 protein: CATSDPRGGGSQPQHF
CDR3 DNA: TGTGCCACCAGTGATCCCAGGGGCGGGGGAAGTCAGCCCCAGCATTTT
D gene: -
V gene: TRBV24-1
J gene: TRBJ1-5
clone size: -

CDR3 protein: CAWTRGGANTIYF
CDR3 DNA: TGTGCCTGGACCCGAGGGGGCGCGAACACCATATATTTT
D gene: TRBD1
V gene: TRBV30
J gene: TRBJ1-3
clone size: -

CDR3 protein: CASSTGPQPQHF
CDR3 DNA: TGTGCCAGCTCTACAGGACCTCAGCCCCAGCATTTT
D gene: -
V gene: TRBV7-6
J gene: TRBJ1-5
clone size: -

CDR3 protein: CASSLFQGSYGYTF
CDR3 DNA: TGTGCCAGCAGTTTATTCCAGGGATCGTACGGCTACACCTTC
D gene: -
V gene: TRBV27
J gene: TRBJ1-2
clone size: -

CDR3 protein: CATSDSGTTLNEQFF
CDR3 DNA: TGTGCCACCAGTGATTCCGGGACTACCCTCAATGAGCAGTTCTTC
D gene: TRBD2
V gene: TRBV24-1
J gene: TRBJ2-1
clone size: -

CDR3 protein: CASSFEEYYEQYF
CDR3 DNA: TGTGCCAGCAGCTTCGAAGAGTACTACGAGCAGTACTTC
D gene: -
V gene: TRBV11-3
J gene: TRBJ2-7
clone size: once

CDR3 protein: CASSSRQGHEQYF
CDR3 DNA: TGTGCCAGCAGCTCCCGACAGGGCCACGAGCAGTACTTC
D gene: TRBD1
V gene: TRBV7-8
J gene: TRBJ2-7
clone size: -

CDR3 protein: CASSSPKRGGPETQYF
CDR3 DNA: TGTGCCAGCAGCTCCCCAAAGCGGGGGGGCCCGGAGACCCAGTACTTC
D gene: TRBD2
V gene: TRBV7-9
J gene: TRBJ2-5
clone size: -

CDR3 protein: CATSDLTDMGLTF
CDR3 DNA: TGTGCCACCAGTGATCTGACAGACATGGGACTCACCTTC
D gene: -
V gene: TRBV24-1
J gene: TRBJ1-2
clone size: -

CDR3 protein: CASSQEEQGWYGYTF
CDR3 DNA: TGCGCCAGCAGCCAAGAGGAACAGGGGTGGTATGGCTACACCTTC
D gene: TRBD1
V gene: TRBV4-1
J gene: TRBJ1-2
clone size: -

CDR3 protein: CTSSRGLDTEAFF
CDR3 DNA: TGTACCAGCAGCAGGGGGCTGGACACTGAAGCTTTCTTT
D gene: TRBD1
V gene: TRBV4-2
J gene: TRBJ1-1
clone size: -

CDR3 protein: CASSVAQGASPLHF
CDR3 DNA: TGTGCCAGCAGCGTAGCACAGGGGGCCTCGCCCCTCCACTTT
D gene: TRBD1
V gene: TRBV9
J gene: TRBJ1-6
clone size: -

CDR3 protein: CATSTGSANTIYF
CDR3 DNA: TGTGCCACCTCGACAGGGTCGGCGAACACCATATATTTT
D gene: TRBD1
V gene: TRBV6-5
J gene: TRBJ1-3
clone size: few

CDR3 protein: CAWSVLVLSSYEQYF
CDR3 DNA: TGTGCCTGGAGTGTACTAGTACTGAGCTCCTACGAGCAGTACTTC
D gene: -
V gene: TRBV30
J gene: TRBJ2-7
clone size: -

CDR3 protein: CASSYQGQLQYGYTF
CDR3 DNA: TGTGCCAGCAGTTACCAAGGACAGCTACAATATGGCTACACCTTC
D gene: -
V gene: TRBV6-2/TRBV6-3
J gene: TRBJ1-2
clone size: -